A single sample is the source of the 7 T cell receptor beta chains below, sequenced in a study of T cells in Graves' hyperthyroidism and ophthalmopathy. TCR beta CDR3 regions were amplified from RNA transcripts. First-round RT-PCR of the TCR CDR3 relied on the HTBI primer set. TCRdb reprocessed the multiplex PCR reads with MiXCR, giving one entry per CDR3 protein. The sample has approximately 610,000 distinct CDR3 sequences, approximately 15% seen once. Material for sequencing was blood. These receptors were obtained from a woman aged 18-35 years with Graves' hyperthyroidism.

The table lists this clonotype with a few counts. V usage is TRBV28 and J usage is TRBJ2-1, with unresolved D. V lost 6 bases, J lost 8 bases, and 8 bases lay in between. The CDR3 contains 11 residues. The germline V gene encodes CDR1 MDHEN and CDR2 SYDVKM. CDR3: CASSPFHEQFF. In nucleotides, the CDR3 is TGTGCCAGCAGCCCCTTCCATGAGCAGTTCTTC.

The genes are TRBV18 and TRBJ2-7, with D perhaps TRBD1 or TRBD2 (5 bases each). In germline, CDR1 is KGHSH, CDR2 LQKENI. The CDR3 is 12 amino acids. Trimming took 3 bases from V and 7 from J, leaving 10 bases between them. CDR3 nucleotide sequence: TGTGCCAGCTCACCGGACGAGGGGGAGCAGTACTTC. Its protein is CASSPDEGEQYF.

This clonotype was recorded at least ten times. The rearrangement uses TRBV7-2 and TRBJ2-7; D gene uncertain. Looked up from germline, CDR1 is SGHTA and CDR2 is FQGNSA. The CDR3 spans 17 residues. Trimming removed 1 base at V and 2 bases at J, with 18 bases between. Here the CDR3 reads CASSLGWSSRFAYEQYF. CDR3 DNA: TGTGCCAGCAGCTTAGGGTGGAGCAGCCGATTCGCCTACGAGCAGTACTTC.

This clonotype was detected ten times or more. CDR3 amino acids: CASSPRPGTYEQYF. The CDR3 DNA reads as TGTGCCAGCTCACCACGTCCGGGTACCTACGAGCAGTACTTC. The chain employs TRBV18 and TRBJ2-7; D is uncertain. With 1 base removed from V and 2 bases from J, the gap between germline ends came to 9 bases. Germline V gene data show CDR1 as KGHSH and CDR2 as LQKENI. The CDR3 is 14 amino acids.

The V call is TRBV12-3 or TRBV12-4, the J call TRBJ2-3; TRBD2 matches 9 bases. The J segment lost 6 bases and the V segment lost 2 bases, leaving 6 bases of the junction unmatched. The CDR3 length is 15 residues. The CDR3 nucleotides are TGTGCCAGCAGTTTATCTAGCGGGGAACCCGATACGCAGTATTTT. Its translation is CASSLSSGEPDTQYF.

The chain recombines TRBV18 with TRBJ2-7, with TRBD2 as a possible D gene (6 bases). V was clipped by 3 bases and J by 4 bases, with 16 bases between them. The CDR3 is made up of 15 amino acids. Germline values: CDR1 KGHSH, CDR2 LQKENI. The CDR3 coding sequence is TGTGCCAGCTCACCGAAAGACTCTCGGGGGTACGAGCAGTACTTC. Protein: CASSPKDSRGYEQYF.

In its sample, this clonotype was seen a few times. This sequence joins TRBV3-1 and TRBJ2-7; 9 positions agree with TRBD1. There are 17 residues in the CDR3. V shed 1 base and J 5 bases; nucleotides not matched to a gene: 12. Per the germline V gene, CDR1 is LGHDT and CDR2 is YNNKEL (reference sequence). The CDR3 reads CASSQARSPTGGHEQYF. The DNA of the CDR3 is TGTGCCAGCAGCCAAGCGAGGAGCCCGACAGGGGGGCACGAGCAGTACTTC.